Listed below are T cell receptor beta chains from one sample, sequenced in a study of blood T cell repertoires in COVID-19. Data came from immunoSEQ multiplex PCR; TCRdb stores just in-frame clones and leaves some out. This table has approximately 150,000 clones, approximately 87% appearing once. Sequenced sample: peripheral blood. These receptors came from a man aged 50 or older who had recovered from COVID-19. CDR3s include the opening cysteine and the closing phenylalanine or tryptophan. D genes are given only for firm matches. Clone size is given for some rows only: seen once, a few or many times, or a class if the clone is expanded.

J,V,size,D,DNA,CDR3
TRBJ2-1,TRBV2,.,TRBD1,TGTGCCAGCAGTGAAGACAGGGGATCCTACAATGAGCAGTTCTTC,CASSEDRGSYNEQFF
TRBJ2-2,TRBV11-3,few,.,TGTGCCAGCAGCTTGGAGGGACGCCCCGTGTTTTTT,CASSLEGRPVFF
TRBJ2-1,TRBV7-2,.,TRBD2,TGTGCCAGCAGTCGACCCGGCGGGGGGAGGCGTGAGCAGTTCTTC,CASSRPGGGRREQFF
TRBJ1-5,TRBV5-1,.,.,TGCGCCAGCAGCAAAACAGGAGAACAGCCCCAGCATTTT,CASSKTGEQPQHF
TRBJ1-6,TRBV19,.,.,TGTGCCAGTAGTACCGAAGAAAGGGGACTTTGGGGATCACCCCTCCACTTT,CASSTEERGLWGSPLHF
TRBJ1-4,TRBV4-2,.,.,TGTGCCAGCAGCTCACCGACAGCAACTAATGAAAAACTGTTTTTT,CASSSPTATNEKLFF
TRBJ1-2,TRBV19,.,.,TGTGCCAGTAGTCCCGAGGACACAAATGGCTACACCTTC,CASSPEDTNGYTF
TRBJ2-1,TRBV7-2,.,.,TGTGCCAGCAGCCAACAGCAGAGCTCCTACAATGAGCAGTTCTTC,CASSQQQSSYNEQFF
TRBJ1-5,TRBV4-2,.,.,TGTGCCAGCAGCCAAGAAGCAGGAGGTTCAAATCAGCCCCAGCATTTT,CASSQEAGGSNQPQHF
TRBJ2-3,TRBV13,.,.,TGTGCCAGCAGCTCTAGGACCCAGCGGGCGGGCACAGATACGCAGTATTTT,CASSSRTQRAGTDTQYF
TRBJ2-3,TRBV6-1,.,TRBD2,TGTGCCAGCAGTGAACTAGCGGGGGCCACAGATACGCAGTATTTT,CASSELAGATDTQYF
TRBJ2-3,TRBV24-1,.,TRBD1,TGTGCCACCAGTGCCAGGGGGAAGGGCACAGATACGCAGTATTTT,CATSARGKGTDTQYF
TRBJ2-2,TRBV11-2,.,.,TGTGCCAGCAGCTTAAGTTCTGGTAGAACGGAGTTCACCGGGGAGCTGTTTTTT,CASSLSSGRTEFTGELFF
TRBJ1-1,TRBV9,.,.,TGTGCCAGCAGCGGGCAGAACCTGCTTTGGGGGGGAAATGAAGCTTTCTTT,CASSGQNLLWGGNEAFF
TRBJ1-6,TRBV6-5,.,.,TGTGCCAGCAGTTACGCGCCACCGGCCACCGGGACCCTCCACTTT,CASSYAPPATGTLHF
TRBJ1-1,TRBV5-1,.,.,TGCGCCAGCAGCTGGGAGGGAGGGGGCACTGAAGCTTTCTTT,CASSWEGGGTEAFF
TRBJ1-5,TRBV10-3,.,TRBD1,TGTGCCATCAGTGAGTCAGCAGGGGGAAATCAGCCCCAGCATTTT,CAISESAGGNQPQHF
TRBJ1-4,TRBV14,.,TRBD1,TGTGCCAGCAGCCCGGACAGGGTCGGAAAACTGTTTTTT,CASSPDRVGKLFF
TRBJ1-4,TRBV9,.,.,TGTGCCAGCAGCGCCCGAGCGGCAACTAATGAAAAACTGTTTTTT,CASSARAATNEKLFF
TRBJ2-3,TRBV5-1,once,TRBD2,TGCGCCAGCAGCTTGGCCTCTGGACTAGCGGGGGGCAGCACAGATACGCAGTATTTT,CASSLASGLAGGSTDTQYF
TRBJ2-7,TRBV7-8,.,.,TGTGCCAGCAGCCCCAGAGGGAGAGGCAGATCCTACGAGCAGTACTTC,CASSPRGRGRSYEQYF
TRBJ2-3,TRBV6-2/TRBV6-3,once,TRBD2,TGTGCCAGCAGTTACAACCTAGCGGGGGGATTGACAGATACGCAGTATTTT,CASSYNLAGGLTDTQYF